This TCR beta chain was sequenced during a study of T cell responses to AZD1222 COVID-19 vaccine. General observations from the study: Elevations in Spike-specific TCR breadth and depth followed administration of two AZD1222 doses. Baseline serology detected seropositivity in only 5 to 7 AZD1222 recipients. None of the repertoires were sampled until the peak T cell response had passed.

The CDR3 totals 17 residues. Germline V gene data show CDR1 as MGHRA and CDR2 as YSYEKL. The trim removed 3 bases at V and 0 bases at J, leaving 8 bases unmatched. Remarks on this clone: The antigen is unknown.

Libraries were prepared by immunoSEQ multiplex PCR; TCRdb keeps only in-frame clonotypes and omits some of them. The data show 90,000 to 130,000 clones, about 87% seen once. The source was peripheral blood, collected on day 0 of AZD1222 vaccination. The source is an adult in good health. The chain links TRBV4-1 to TRBJ1-3, with 7 bases fitting TRBD1. The CDR3 DNA sequence: TGCGCCAGCAGCCATCACCAAGGGACAGTCTCTGGAAACACCATATATTTT. It specifies CASSHHQGTVSGNTIYF.